This record looks at one T cell receptor beta chain sequence and its context. No antigen is known for it. Other DNA sequences in this specimen translate into the identical CDR3. The time point is: blood 4 weeks post-SBRT, at nephrectomy. Treatment meaning: 15 Gy SBRT to primary tumor, nephrectomy 4 weeks later. Nephrectomy followed 15 Gy stereotactic body radiation by 4 weeks. Radiation-treated patients gave blood at baseline, week 2 and week 4. This renal cell carcinoma was of the clear cell type. The CDR3 totals 13 residues. V shed 3 bases and J shed 1 base, with 6 bases lying between them. CDR1 MNHEY and CDR2 SVGAGI come from the germline V gene. This record belongs to a study of radiation and T cells in renal cell carcinoma. The study, taken as a whole, reports: Top tumor clonotypes rose in blood 2 weeks post-radiation, then contracted.

Clones were sequenced by immunoSEQ multiplex PCR, and TCRdb holds only the in-frame ones, with some missing. The table includes 150,000 or so clones, 88% detected once. The V gene is TRBV6-5, the J gene TRBJ1-1, with no clear D. Sequencing used blood, obtained from a patient whose treatment included radiotherapy and nephrectomy. The receptor comes from a woman aged 45-65 years with renal cell carcinoma. CDR3 in DNA: TGTGCCAGCAGTTATCGGGGGAACACTGAAGCTTTCTTT. The encoded protein is CASSYRGNTEAFF.